What follows are 30 T cell receptor beta chains derived from one specimen sequenced in a study of blood T cell repertoires in COVID-19. The data were produced by immunoSEQ multiplex PCR, yet TCRdb's version contains in-frame clones alone and is incomplete. The sample holds 150,000 to 200,000 clones, approximately 87% seen once. Sequencing was carried out using peripheral blood. The receptors shown here come from a young man with active or convalescent COVID-19.

The table lists this clone with a few counts. The gene calls are TRBV11-2 and TRBJ1-1; D is uncertain. V was trimmed by 2 bases and J by 1 base, leaving 5 bases between them. The CDR3 runs to 13 residues. The germline V gene encodes CDR1 SGHAT and CDR2 FQNNGV. This CDR3 is CASSLNGNTEAFF. In nucleotides, the CDR3 is TGTGCCAGCAGCTTAAACGGGAACACTGAAGCTTTCTTT. Full variable domain (remainder filled in from reference TRBV11-2 and TRBJ1-1): EAGVAQSPRYKIIEKRQSVAFWCNPISGHATLYWYQQILGQGPKLLIQFQNNGVVDDSQLPKDRFSAERLKGVDSTLKIQPAKLEDSAVYLCASSLNGNTEAFFGQGTRLTVV.

This rearrangement joins TRBV4-2 to TRBJ1-1; possible D gene TRBD1, 5 bases. V gave up 0 bases and J gave up 6 bases, with 8 bases separating them. The germline V gene has CDR1 LGHNA and CDR2 YNFKEQ. This CDR3 comprises 13 residues. The CDR3 sequence: CASSQEEGAEAFF. Written as DNA, the CDR3 is TGTGCCAGCAGCCAAGAGGAAGGGGCTGAAGCTTTCTTT.

This clone was seen a few times. The V and J genes are TRBV7-9 and TRBJ2-7; maybe TRBD1 (5 bases). V lost 2 bases and J lost 5, with 10 bases in between. This CDR3 spans 13 amino acids. The germline V gene has CDR1 SEHNR and CDR2 FQNEAQ (reference sequence). CDR3: CASSLSRVDEQYV. CDR3 bases: TGTGCCAGCAGCTTAAGCAGGGTTGACGAGCAGTACGTC.

This chain uses TRBV2 with TRBJ2-3; D uncertain. The CDR3 extends over 15 amino acids. Trimming cost V 6 bases and J 0 bases, with 13 bases left between them. CDR1 and CDR2 (germline): SNHLY, FYNNEI. The CDR3 region has the DNA TGTGCCAGCAGCCGAGGCTCTACTAGCACAGATACGCAGTATTTT. Translating it yields CASSRGSTSTDTQYF. The variable domain in full, completed from reference TRBV2 and TRBJ2-3, reads EPEVTQTPSHQVTQMGQEVILRCVPISNHLYFYWYRQILGQKVEFLVSFYNNEISEKSEIFDDQFSVERPDGSNFTLKIRSTKLEDSAMYFCASSRGSTSTDTQYFGPGTRLTVL.

This chain links TRBV27 with TRBJ2-7; 10 bases map to TRBD2. Trimming removed 1 base from V and 7 bases from J; junction bases left unmatched: 22. The CDR3 covers 20 residues. In germline, CDR1 is MNHEY, CDR2 SMNVEV (reference sequence). CDR3 DNA: TGTGCCAGCAGTTTATTTCCGTGTAGGGTTGGCCAAAGCGGGAGGGGGGAGCAGTACTTC. This sequence encodes CASSLFPCRVGQSGRGEQYF.

The genes are TRBV28 and TRBJ1-1, with a weak D call TRBD1 (5 bases). V lost 4 bases, J lost 4 bases, and 10 bases lay in between. There are 13 residues in the CDR3. Germline values: CDR1 MDHEN, CDR2 SYDVKM. The CDR3 DNA follows: TGTGCCAGCAGTTGGAGGGGTGCCACTGAAGCTTTCTTT. Its translation: CASSWRGATEAFF.

The chain carries TRBV5-4 and TRBJ2-1; 13 positions match TRBD2. CDR3 length: 16 residues. V gave up 2 bases and J gave up 4 bases; unmatched junction bases: 3. CDR1 is SGHNT and CDR2 is YYREEE in the germline V gene (reference sequence). The CDR3 DNA is TGTGCCAGCAGCTTAGGGACTAGCGGGACATACAATGAGCAGTTCTTC. Protein product: CASSLGTSGTYNEQFF.

The chain uses TRBV2 and TRBJ1-1; TRBD1 is a possible D gene (5 bases). Germline CDR1 and CDR2: SNHLY and FYNNEI. The CDR3 contains 14 residues. V lost 10 bases and J lost 1, with 16 bases in between. The DNA of the CDR3 is TGTGCCACCCCTGAGGAGGGACCGAACACTGAAGCTTTCTTT. It codes for CATPEEGPNTEAFF. The whole variable domain, filled in from reference TRBV2 and TRBJ1-1, reads EPEVTQTPSHQVTQMGQEVILRCVPISNHLYFYWYRQILGQKVEFLVSFYNNEISEKSEIFDDQFSVERPDGSNFTLKIRSTKLEDSAMYFCATPEEGPNTEAFFGQGTRLTVV.

The gene calls are TRBV7-9 and TRBJ2-1; TRBD2 agrees at 8 bases. The CDR3 has 15 residues. With 5 bases clipped from V and 3 bases from J, the junction kept 6 bases outside the gene matches. Germline CDR1 reads SEHNR; CDR2 reads FQNEAQ (reference sequence). CDR3 loop: CASSRPGGGYNEQFF. CDR3 DNA: TGTGCCAGCAGCCGCCCGGGAGGGGGCTACAATGAGCAGTTCTTC.

The genes are TRBV27 and TRBJ2-5; TRBD1 might be the D (5 bases). From germline, CDR1 is MNHEY and CDR2 SMNVEV (reference sequence). The CDR3 totals 15 residues. V was cut by 3 bases and J by 5 bases, with 16 bases left in between. The CDR3 sequence is CASSLRGQYGETQYF. The CDR3, as DNA: TGTGCCAGCAGTTTGCGTGGACAATACGGGGAGACCCAGTACTTC.

V usage is TRBV14 and J usage is TRBJ1-1; D is undetermined. CDR3 size: 16 residues. Trimming left V 1 base short and J 0 bases short, with 12 bases between. The germline V gene encodes CDR1 SGHDN and CDR2 FVKESK. The CDR3 reads CASSQGLITMNTEAFF. CDR3 DNA sequence: TGTGCCAGCAGCCAAGGCCTAATCACGATGAACACTGAAGCTTTCTTT.

The chain employs TRBV5-1 and TRBJ2-1; a possible D gene is TRBD2 (6 bases). Germline lookup yields CDR1 SGHRS and CDR2 YFSETQ. The V and J ends lost 2 bases and 12 bases respectively, with 12 bases between them. This CDR3 has 12 amino acids. The CDR3 DNA reads TGCGCCAGCAGCTTCTCGGCGGGACGGCAGTTCTTC. This encodes CASSFSAGRQFF.

J is TRBJ1-4 and V is TRBV5-4; a possible D gene is TRBD1 (6 bases). The CDR3 has 15 residues. Germline CDR1 is SGHNT and CDR2 is YYREEE (reference sequence). Trimming removed 2 bases from V and 5 bases from J, with 13 bases in between. Here the CDR3 reads CASSFAATGNEKLFF. As DNA, the CDR3 is TGTGCCAGCAGCTTTGCCGCGACAGGCAATGAAAAACTGTTTTTT.

This clone was seen a few times. The rearrangement joins TRBV11-2 to TRBJ2-3; 11 nucleotides align to TRBD2. Trimming cost V 2 bases and J 0 bases; bases outside gene matches: 4. CDR1 SGHAT and CDR2 FQNNGV come from the germline V gene. The CDR3 length is 17 residues. CDR3 in DNA: TGTGCCAGCAGCTTACTAGCGGGAGGATCTAGCACAGATACGCAGTATTTT. Translating gives CASSLLAGGSSTDTQYF.

This clone was found once. The V gene is TRBV10-1, the J gene TRBJ1-1; D gene unclear. Trimming pared 6 bases from V and 4 bases from J, leaving 12 bases between. The CDR3 extends over 13 amino acids. CDR1 and CDR2 from the germline V gene are WNHNN and SYGVQD (reference sequence). This CDR3 is CASSPDSLTEAFF. Here the CDR3 DNA reads TGCGCCAGCAGCCCGGACTCCCTCACTGAAGCTTTCTTT.

Here the CDR3 reads CASRPQITDTEAFF. The CDR3 DNA sequence: TGTGCCAGCAGGCCACAGATTACAGACACTGAAGCTTTCTTT. The chain is built from TRBV6-4 and TRBJ1-1; D not resolved. The CDR3 runs 14 residues. Trimming stripped 6 bases from V and 3 bases from J, with 14 bases between. CDR1 is MRHNA, CDR2 SNTAGT, per germline.

The chain joins TRBV6-4 to TRBJ2-2, with 10 bases matching TRBD2. The CDR3 loop spans 17 amino acids. Germline V gene sequence: CDR1 MRHNA, CDR2 SNTAGT. V was clipped by 4 bases and J by 3 bases; unmatched bases: 8. The CDR3 nucleotides are TGTGCCAGCAGTGGAAGAAGCGGGGGGGCCCACACCGGGGAGCTGTTTTTT. Encoded protein: CASSGRSGGAHTGELFF.

This chain connects TRBV30 to TRBJ1-3; D uncertain. The germline gives CDR1 GTSNPN, CDR2 SVGIG (reference sequence). V dropped 5 bases and J dropped 4 bases, with 9 bases sitting between them. The CDR3 extends over 12 amino acids. The DNA of the CDR3 is TGTGCCTGGGCTCCCGAGGGAAACACCATATATTTT. As protein: CAWAPEGNTIYF.

The gene calls are TRBV5-1 and TRBJ1-2; 11 nucleotides agree with TRBD1. Trimming at V came to 0 bases and at J to 3 bases, leaving 1 base not matched to a gene. The CDR3 sequence is 15 residues long. Germline CDR1 reads SGHRS; CDR2 reads YFSETQ. CDR3 nucleotide sequence: TGCGCCAGCAGCTTGGGGACAGGGGGCGACTATGGCTACACCTTC. Its protein is CASSLGTGGDYGYTF. Using reference TRBV5-1 and TRBJ1-2 for the parts outside the CDR3, the full variable domain is KAGVTQTPRYLIKTRGQQVTLSCSPISGHRSVSWYQQTPGQGLQFLFEYFSETQRNKGNFPGRFSGRQFSNSRSEMNVSTLELGDSALYLCASSLGTGGDYGYTFGSGTRLTVV.

Regarding this clone: One end of the junction varies from germline; a read error may be responsible. The rearrangement joins TRBV6-1 to TRBJ2-3; weak D call: TRBD2 (6 bases). The CDR3 is 14 residues long. The germline V gene encodes CDR1 MNHNS and CDR2 SASEGT. The CDR3: CASSELSGIGGRGF. In nucleotides, the CDR3 is TGTGCCAGCAGTGAATTAAGTGGGATTGGGGGGAGAGGTTTT.

The chain joins TRBV19 to TRBJ1-5, with a weak D call TRBD1 (5 bases). Germline V gives CDR1 LNHDA, CDR2 SQIVND (reference sequence). Trimming left V 5 bases short and J 7 bases short, with 15 bases between. There are 14 residues in the CDR3. The CDR3 is CASSPWGVNQPQHF. The CDR3 DNA is TGTGCCAGTAGTCCATGGGGGGTAAACCAGCCCCAGCATTTT.

CDR3 DNA sequence: TGTGCCAGCAGTGACTCTGGGTTGGTCGGACAGGTCCGGGGCTACACCTTC. Translated: CASSDSGLVGQVRGYTF. The J gene is TRBJ1-2, the V gene TRBV6-4, with 7 bases aligning to TRBD1. This CDR3 has 17 amino acids. CDR1 and CDR2 (germline): MRHNA, SNTAGT. V shed 0 bases, J shed 8 bases, and the junction held 15 bases outside the gene matches.

The chain couples TRBV6-4 to TRBJ2-3; 7 positions match TRBD2. The germline V gene has CDR1 MRHNA and CDR2 SNTAGT. Trimming took 3 bases from V and 3 from J; bases not matched to a gene: 12. The CDR3 sequence is 17 residues long. CDR3 DNA sequence: TGTGCCAGCAGTGAAGGGATGGCGGGAGCCGGAACAGATACGCAGTATTTT. Amino acid sequence: CASSEGMAGAGTDTQYF.

This chain joins TRBV7-2 and TRBJ2-3, with 9 bases identical to TRBD2. Trimming cost V 5 bases and J 7 bases; bases outside gene matches: 7. Germline CDR1 SGHTA, CDR2 FQGNSA. This CDR3 region has 14 residues. The CDR3 nucleotides are TGTGCCAGCAGCCTTAGCGGGAGCCAGTATACGCAGTATTTT. It specifies CASSLSGSQYTQYF.

The V call is TRBV19, the J call TRBJ1-1, with a weak D call TRBD1 (5 bases). Germline loops: CDR1 LNHDA, CDR2 SQIVND (reference sequence). The V and J ends lost 6 bases and 0 bases respectively, with 11 bases between them. This CDR3 has 14 amino acids. CDR3 coding DNA: TGTGCCAGTAGCTGGGGGGGGGTGAACACTGAAGCTTTCTTT. Residues: CASSWGGVNTEAFF. Filled out from reference TRBV19 and TRBJ1-1, the complete variable domain reads DGGITQSPKYLFRKEGQNVTLSCEQNLNHDAMYWYRQDPGQGLRLIYYSQIVNDFQKGDIAEGYSVSREKKESFPLTVTSAQKNPTAFYLCASSWGGVNTEAFFGQGTRLTVV.

The chain recombines TRBV19 with TRBJ2-1; 8 bases agree with TRBD2. J was trimmed by 0 bases and V by 5 bases; bases with no gene match: 3. The germline gives CDR1 LNHDA, CDR2 SQIVND (reference sequence). This CDR3 spans 15 amino acids. As DNA, the CDR3 is TGTGCCAGTAGTTTTAGCGGGATCTCCTACAATGAGCAGTTCTTC. Translated, it gives CASSFSGISYNEQFF.

A remark on this clone: One end of the junction is discordant with germline, which a read error may explain. Other DNA sequences of this sample code for an identical CDR3. CDR3 loop: CASSLVRGGTGELFF. The DNA for the CDR3 is TGCGCCAGCAGCTTGGTACGGGGTGGAACCGGGGAGCTATTTTTT. The gene calls are TRBV5-1 and TRBJ2-2; the D gene is possibly TRBD2 (5 bases). CDR1 SGHRS and CDR2 YFSETQ come from the germline V gene. There are 15 residues in the CDR3.

This clone was detected a few times. The chain joins TRBV4-1 to TRBJ1-2; no clear D gene. V gave up 1 base and J gave up 2 bases, with 5 bases separating them. The germline gives CDR1 MGHRA, CDR2 YSYEKL. This CDR3 has 13 residues. This chain's CDR3 is CASSQGGNYGYTF. CDR3 bases: TGCGCCAGCAGCCAAGGAGGGAACTATGGCTACACCTTC.

This chain uses TRBV27 with TRBJ2-5; 10 positions match TRBD2. Per the germline V gene, CDR1 is MNHEY and CDR2 is SMNVEV (reference sequence). V gave up 3 bases and J gave up 5 bases; unmatched junction bases: 3. The CDR3 is 14 amino acids. CDR3 sequence: CASSFTSGAETQYF. The CDR3, as DNA: TGTGCCAGCAGTTTCACTAGCGGGGCTGAGACCCAGTACTTC.

The rearrangement links TRBV9 to TRBJ2-1, with 9 bases fitting TRBD2. J was trimmed by 3 bases and V by 3 bases; bases with no gene match: 1. The CDR3 length is 14 residues. Germline lookup yields CDR1 SGDLS and CDR2 YYNGEE. DNA for the CDR3: TGTGCCAGCAGCGGCGGGAGGGGCTACAATGAGCAGTTCTTC. Encoded protein: CASSGGRGYNEQFF.